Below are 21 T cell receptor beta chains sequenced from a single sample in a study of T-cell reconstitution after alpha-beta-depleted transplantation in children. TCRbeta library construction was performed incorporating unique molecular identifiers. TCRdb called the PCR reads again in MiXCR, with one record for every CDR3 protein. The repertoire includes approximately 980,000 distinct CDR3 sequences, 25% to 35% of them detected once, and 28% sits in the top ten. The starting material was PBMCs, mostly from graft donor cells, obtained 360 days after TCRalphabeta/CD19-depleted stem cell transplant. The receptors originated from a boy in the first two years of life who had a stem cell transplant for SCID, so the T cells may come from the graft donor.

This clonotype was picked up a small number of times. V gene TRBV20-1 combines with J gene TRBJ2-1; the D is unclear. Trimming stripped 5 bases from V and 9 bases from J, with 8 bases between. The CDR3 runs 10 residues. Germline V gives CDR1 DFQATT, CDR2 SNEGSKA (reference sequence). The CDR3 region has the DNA TGCAGTGCTTCGATACGTGAGCAGTTCTTC. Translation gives CSASIREQFF.

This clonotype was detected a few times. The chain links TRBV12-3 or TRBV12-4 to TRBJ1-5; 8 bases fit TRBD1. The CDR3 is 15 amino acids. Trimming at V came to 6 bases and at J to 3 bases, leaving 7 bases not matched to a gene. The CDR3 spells CASSAGGAFNQPQHF. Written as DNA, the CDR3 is TGTGCCAGCAGCGCAGGGGGCGCTTTCAATCAGCCCCAGCATTTT.

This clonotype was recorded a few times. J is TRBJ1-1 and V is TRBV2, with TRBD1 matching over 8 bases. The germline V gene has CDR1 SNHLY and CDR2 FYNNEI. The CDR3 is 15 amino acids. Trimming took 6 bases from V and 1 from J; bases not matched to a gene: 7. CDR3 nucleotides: TGTGCCAGCAGGAACCTGGGGACAGGGAACACTGAAGCTTTCTTT. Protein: CASRNLGTGNTEAFF. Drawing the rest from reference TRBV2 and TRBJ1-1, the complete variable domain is EPEVTQTPSHQVTQMGQEVILRCVPISNHLYFYWYRQILGQKVEFLVSFYNNEISEKSEIFDDQFSVERPDGSNFTLKIRSTKLEDSAMYFCASRNLGTGNTEAFFGQGTRLTVV.

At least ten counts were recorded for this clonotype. CDR3 nucleotide sequence: TGCAGCGCCCTGAATGGGTTTGATGAAGCTTTCTTT. It is translated as CSALNGFDEAFF. The chain joins TRBV29-1 to TRBJ1-1; no firm D call. This CDR3 comprises 12 residues. CDR1 and CDR2 (germline): SQVTM, ANQGSEA. The V end was cut by 7 bases, the J end by 7 bases, with 16 bases between.

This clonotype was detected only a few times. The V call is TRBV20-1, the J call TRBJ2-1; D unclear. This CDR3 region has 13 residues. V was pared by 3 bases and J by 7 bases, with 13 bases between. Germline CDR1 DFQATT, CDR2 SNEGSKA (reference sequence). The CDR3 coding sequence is TGCAGTGCTAGCGTCCCCCTGAGGAATGAGCAGTTCTTC. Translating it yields CSASVPLRNEQFF.

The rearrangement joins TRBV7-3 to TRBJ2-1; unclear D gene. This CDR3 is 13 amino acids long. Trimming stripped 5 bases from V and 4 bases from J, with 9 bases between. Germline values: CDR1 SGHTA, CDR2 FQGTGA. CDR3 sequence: CASSLEIYNEQFF. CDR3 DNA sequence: TGTGCCAGCAGCCTAGAGATATACAATGAGCAGTTCTTC.

CDR3 sequence (DNA): TGTGCCAGCAGTTTAAAGGACGAGCAGTACTTC. Translating it yields CASSLKDEQYF. The J gene is TRBJ2-7, the V gene TRBV12-3 or TRBV12-4; D is uncertain. Trimming left V 2 bases short and J 5 bases short, with 4 bases between. This CDR3 region has 11 residues.

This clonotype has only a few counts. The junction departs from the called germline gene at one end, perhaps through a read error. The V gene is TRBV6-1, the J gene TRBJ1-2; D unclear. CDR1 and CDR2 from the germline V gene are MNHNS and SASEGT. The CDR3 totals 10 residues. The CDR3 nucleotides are TGTGCCAGCAGTGAGGTCCTCCCCTTCTTC. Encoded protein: CASSEVLPFF.

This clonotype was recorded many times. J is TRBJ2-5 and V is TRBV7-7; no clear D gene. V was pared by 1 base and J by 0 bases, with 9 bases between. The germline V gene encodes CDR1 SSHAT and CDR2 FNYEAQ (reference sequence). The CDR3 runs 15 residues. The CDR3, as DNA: TGTGCCAGCAGCTTAGGAGGCGGTTACCAAGAGACCCAGTACTTC. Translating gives CASSLGGGYQETQYF.

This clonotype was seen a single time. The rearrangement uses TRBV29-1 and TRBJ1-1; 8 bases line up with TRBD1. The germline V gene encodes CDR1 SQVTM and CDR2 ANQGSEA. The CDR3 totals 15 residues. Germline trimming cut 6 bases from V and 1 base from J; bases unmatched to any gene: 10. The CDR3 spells CSVSPLGTGNTEAFF. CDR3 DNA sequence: TGCAGCGTCTCCCCGCTGGGGACAGGGAACACTGAAGCTTTCTTT.

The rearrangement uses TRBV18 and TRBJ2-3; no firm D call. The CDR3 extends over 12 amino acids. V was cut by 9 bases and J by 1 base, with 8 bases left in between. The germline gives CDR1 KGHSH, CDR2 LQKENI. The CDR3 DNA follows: TGTGCCAGTAGACACGGCACAGATACGCAGTATTTT. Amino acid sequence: CASRHGTDTQYF.

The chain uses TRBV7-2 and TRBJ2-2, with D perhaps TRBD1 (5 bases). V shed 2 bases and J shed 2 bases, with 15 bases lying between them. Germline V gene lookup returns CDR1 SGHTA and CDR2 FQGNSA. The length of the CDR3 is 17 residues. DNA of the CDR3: TGTGCCAGCAGCTTAAACAGGAACGGGCCAAACACCGGGGAGCTGTTTTTT. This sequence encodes CASSLNRNGPNTGELFF.

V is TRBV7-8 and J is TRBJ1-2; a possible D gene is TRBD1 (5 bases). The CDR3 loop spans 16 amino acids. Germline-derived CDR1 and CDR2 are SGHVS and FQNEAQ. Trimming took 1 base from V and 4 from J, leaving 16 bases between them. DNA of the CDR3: TGTGCCAGCAGCTTAGATCCCCACGGGGCGGTCTATGGCTACACCTTC. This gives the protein CASSLDPHGAVYGYTF. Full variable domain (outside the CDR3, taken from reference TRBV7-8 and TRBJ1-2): GAGVSQSPRYKVAKRGQDVALRCDPISGHVSLFWYQQALGQGPEFLTYFQNEAQLDKSGLPSDRFFAERPEGSVSTLKIQRTQQEDSAVYLCASSLDPHGAVYGYTFGSGTRLTVV.

The CDR3 reads CASSLVGLADYEQYF. In DNA form, the CDR3 reads TGTGCCAGCAGCTTAGTAGGGCTAGCGGACTACGAGCAGTACTTC. The chain combines TRBV7-2 with TRBJ2-7; 7 bases fit TRBD2. With V trimmed by 1 base and J by 3 bases, 6 bases remained unmatched. The CDR3 has 15 amino acids. Germline loops: CDR1 SGHTA, CDR2 FQGNSA.

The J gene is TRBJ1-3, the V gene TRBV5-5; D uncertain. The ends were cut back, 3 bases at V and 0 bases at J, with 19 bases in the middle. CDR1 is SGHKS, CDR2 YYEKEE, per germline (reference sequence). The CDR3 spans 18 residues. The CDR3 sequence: CASSYLPRAENSGNTIYF. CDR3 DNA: TGTGCCAGCAGCTACTTGCCGCGGGCAGAGAACTCTGGAAACACCATATATTTT.

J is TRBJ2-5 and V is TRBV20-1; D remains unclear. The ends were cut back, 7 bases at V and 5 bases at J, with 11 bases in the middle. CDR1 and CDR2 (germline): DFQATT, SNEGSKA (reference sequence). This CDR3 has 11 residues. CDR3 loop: CSVLPRETQYF. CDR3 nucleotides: TGCAGTGTCCTCCCCCGGGAGACCCAGTACTTC.

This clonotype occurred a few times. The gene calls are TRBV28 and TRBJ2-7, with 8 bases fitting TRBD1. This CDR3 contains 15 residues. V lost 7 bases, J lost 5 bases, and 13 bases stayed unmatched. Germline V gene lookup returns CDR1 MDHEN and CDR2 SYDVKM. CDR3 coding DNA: TGTGCCAGCATTCATTCCGGGACAGGAGACAACGAGCAGTACTTC. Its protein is CASIHSGTGDNEQYF.

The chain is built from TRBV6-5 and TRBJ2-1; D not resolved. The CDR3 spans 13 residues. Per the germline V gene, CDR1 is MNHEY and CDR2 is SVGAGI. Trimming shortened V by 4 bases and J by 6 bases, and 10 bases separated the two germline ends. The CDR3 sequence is CASSFSSVNEQFF. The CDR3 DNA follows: TGTGCCAGCAGTTTTAGCTCAGTCAATGAGCAGTTCTTC.

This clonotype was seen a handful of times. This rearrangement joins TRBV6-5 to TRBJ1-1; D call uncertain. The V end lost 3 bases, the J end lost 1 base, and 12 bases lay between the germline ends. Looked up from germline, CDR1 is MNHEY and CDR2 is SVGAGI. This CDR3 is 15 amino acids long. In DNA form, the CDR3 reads TGTGCCAGCAGTTATGGGCGGCTAACGAACACTGAAGCTTTCTTT. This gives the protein CASSYGRLTNTEAFF.

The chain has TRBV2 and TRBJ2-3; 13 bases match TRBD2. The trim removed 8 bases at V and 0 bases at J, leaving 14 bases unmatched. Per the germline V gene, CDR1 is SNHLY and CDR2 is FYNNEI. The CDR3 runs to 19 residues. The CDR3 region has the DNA TGTGCCAGCGGAAGAAGAGGGTGGACTAGCGGGGGAAGCACAGATACGCAGTATTTT. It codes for CASGRRGWTSGGSTDTQYF.

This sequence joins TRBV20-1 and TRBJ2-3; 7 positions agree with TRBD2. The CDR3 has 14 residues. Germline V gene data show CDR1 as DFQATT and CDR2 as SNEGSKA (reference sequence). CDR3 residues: CSAPASGSTDTQYF. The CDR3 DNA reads TGCTCAGCCCCGGCTAGCGGTAGCACAGATACGCAGTATTTT.